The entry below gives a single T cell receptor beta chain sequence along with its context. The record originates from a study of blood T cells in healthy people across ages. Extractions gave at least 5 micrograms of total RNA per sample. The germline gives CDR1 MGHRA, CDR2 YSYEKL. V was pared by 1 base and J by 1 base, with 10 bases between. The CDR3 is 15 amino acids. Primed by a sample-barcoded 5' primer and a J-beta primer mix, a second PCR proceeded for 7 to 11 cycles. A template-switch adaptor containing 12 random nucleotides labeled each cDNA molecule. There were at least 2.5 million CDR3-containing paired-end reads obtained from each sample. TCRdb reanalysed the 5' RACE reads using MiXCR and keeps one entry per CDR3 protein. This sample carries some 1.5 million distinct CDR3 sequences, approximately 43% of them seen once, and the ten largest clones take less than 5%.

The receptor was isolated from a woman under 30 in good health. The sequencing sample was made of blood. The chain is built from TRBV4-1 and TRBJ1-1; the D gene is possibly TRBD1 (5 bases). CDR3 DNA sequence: TGCGCCAGCAGCCAAGGACAGACCTCGAACACTGAAGCTTTCTTT. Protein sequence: CASSQGQTSNTEAFF.